This T cell receptor beta chain originates from a study of glioma-infiltrating T cells after dendritic cell vaccination (dated by TCRdb to about 2016). Some background on the complete study: Of the approximately 15 glioblastoma patients in the cohort, all drawn from Phase I and II dendritic cell vaccination trials, 9 were newly diagnosed and 6 had recurrent disease. Patients received autologous tumor lysate-pulsed dendritic cell vaccination between about 2003 and 2013. The vaccine was prepared from monocyte-derived dendritic cells that were cultured for around 7 days with IL-4 and GM-CSF and then pulsed overnight with autologous tumor lysate. Each patient was given three intradermal dendritic cell vaccine injections, spaced two weeks apart, in the arm below the axilla. Tumor-infiltrating lymphocyte content was quantified and tumor and blood repertoires were compared in dendritic cell-vaccinated glioblastoma patients by deep sequencing of TCR beta CDR3 regions. Survival after dendritic cell vaccination was correlated with TCR sequencing metrics such as TIL content and the overlap between tumor and blood repertoires.

To note about this clone: The clone's antigen remains unknown. Base quality data are lacking; no much larger clone is found one base away.

TCRB CDR3 regions were amplified from about 2 ug genomic DNA, or all available DNA if less, using the immunoSEQ assay. The multiplex PCR relied on 60 forward primers for TCR V beta segments and 13 reverse primers for J beta segments. To estimate the number of reads per starting template, synthetic control templates were added to each sample at limiting dilution. The Illumina HiSeq System generated sequencing reads of 87 bp. Regarding the original processing steps: PCR and sequencing errors were removed by a nearest neighbor algorithm that merged closely related sequences. TCR overlap was measured as the percentage of unique tumor TCR beta sequences also present in the same patient's peripheral blood. TCRdb mirrors the immuneACCESS table, restricted to in-frame sequences. Some clones are absent from its copies; in checked studies, under half trace to an unresolved V gene, and the reason for the others is unknown. V and J calls and clone size are as listed in that table; D and trimming were resolved from the DNA. This sample lists 100,000 or so clones; around 90% were detected once. Clones ranked in the top ten supply 2.7% of the sample.

The investigation overall reported the following: TCR clonality showed no direct relationship with survival, which suggests that a diverse polyclonal response may be important. The cohort was small and heterogeneous, with few patients having full blood and tumor sets and even fewer initial-recurrent tumor pairs. The three-group TCR overlap response model was described as speculative and requiring prospective validation. Longer time to progression and overall survival after dendritic cell vaccination were predicted by higher estimated pretreatment TIL content.

Taken with the paper, the label for time point translates to: after dendritic cell vaccination, including at tumor progression/relapse. Patients were selected for having adequate residual fresh-frozen tumor tissue and more than two years of available survival data. Molecular status otherwise varied across the glioblastoma patients, but none of them carried an isocitrate dehydrogenase mutation. PBMC collection took place before vaccination, two weeks after the third vaccination, and at tumor progression if progression occurred. The Qiagen DNeasy Blood extraction Kit was used to extract genomic DNA. CDR1 SEHNR and CDR2 FQNEAQ are derived from the germline V gene (reference sequence). The CDR3 contains 14 residues, cysteine and phenylalanine counted. Here the CDR3 DNA is all that survives: 42 bases in frame from base 1. V was cut back by 0 bases and J by 5 bases, leaving a gap of 10 bases between them.

The rearrangement joined TRBV7-9 to TRBJ1-2; no D gene call is confident. The receptor was derived from a human donor with glioblastoma. The input for sequencing was blood, taken after dendritic cell vaccination. At the DNA level, the sequence is TGTGCCAGCAGCTTAGCGTTAGGAGGTTATGGCTACACCTTC. Translated, it gives CASSLALGGYGYTF. The full variable domain, completed from the reference TRBV7-9 and TRBJ1-2 proteins outside the CDR3, reads DTGVSQNPRHKITKRGQNVTFRCDPISEHNRLYWYRQTLGQGPEFLTYFQNEAQLEKSRLLSDRFSAERPKGSFSTLEIQRTEQGDSAMYLCASSLALGGYGYTFGSGTRLTVV.